This record covers a single T cell receptor (beta chain). Within the sample, other DNA sequences also encode this same CDR3. The V end lost 5 bases, the J end lost 5 bases, and 9 bases lay between the germline ends. The CDR3 is 12 residues long. This entry belongs to a study of blood T cell repertoires in COVID-19. Study overall: Samples came from the United States, Italy and Spain, spanning acute and convalescent COVID-19. T cells, B-cell-depleted T cells, or PBMCs provided the cDNA or gDNA that served as material.

Authors' processing steps: Using reference gene primer amplification, nucleated cell counts were estimated. Profiled with immunoSEQ multiplex PCR; TCRdb holds only in-frame clones, not every one. That table is the source of V, J and clone size, and D and trimming were worked out from the DNA. The data contain about 71,000 clones, 90% of them singletons. Input material: peripheral blood. V is TRBV12-3 or TRBV12-4 and J is TRBJ2-5; D call uncertain. The receptor comes from a woman in her late teens or twenties with acute or convalescent COVID-19. The CDR3 DNA reads TGTGCCAGCAGTCTAAGAGTGGAGACCCAGTACTTC. Translated, it gives CASSLRVETQYF.